The 16 T cell receptor beta chains below were found in one sample sequenced in a study of blood T cell repertoires in COVID-19. Assay: immunoSEQ multiplex PCR; the TCRdb copy retains only in-frame clones and omits some. This table has about 160,000 clones, about 85% appearing once. Sequenced material: peripheral blood. The receptors come from a man in his forties with acute or convalescent COVID-19.

This clone was counted a single time. The chain uses TRBV19 and TRBJ2-7; 9 bases align to TRBD1. J gave up 2 bases and V 7 bases, and 6 bases lay outside the gene matches. This CDR3 contains 14 residues. CDR1 LNHDA and CDR2 SQIVND come from the germline V gene (reference sequence). CDR3 region: CASTPGQGTYEQYF. The CDR3 nucleotides read TGTGCCAGTACCCCGGGACAGGGAACCTACGAGCAGTACTTC.

The chain has TRBV6-5 and TRBJ1-2; TRBD1 might be the D (6 bases). Germline CDR1 and CDR2: MNHEY and SVGAGI. The germline V and J ends were trimmed by 7 bases and 0 bases, with 12 bases remaining between them. This CDR3 spans 14 amino acids. CDR3 in DNA: TGTGCCAGCAACTTAGACAGGACTAACTATGGCTACACCTTC. This encodes CASNLDRTNYGYTF.

The DNA of the CDR3 is TGCGCCAGTTGGGGGGCCGGGGAGCTGTTTTTT. It encodes CASWGAGELFF. The chain links TRBV4-1 to TRBJ2-2; perhaps TRBD2 as D (6 bases). The V end was cut by 9 bases, the J end by 6 bases, with 8 bases between. This CDR3 is 11 amino acids long. The V gene's germline CDR1 is MGHRA and CDR2 YSYEKL.

The chain combines TRBV10-3 with TRBJ2-7, with D perhaps TRBD1 (5 bases). The germline gives CDR1 ENHRY, CDR2 SYGVKD. V was shortened by 4 bases and J by 6 bases, with 13 bases between the two germline ends. The CDR3 consists of 13 residues. The CDR3, as DNA: TGTGCCATCAGTGGGCAGGGTCTTCGCGAGCAGTACTTC. Its translation: CAISGQGLREQYF.

The chain uses TRBV12-3 or TRBV12-4 and TRBJ1-2, with D possibly TRBD1 on 5 matching bases. Trimming took off 5 bases at V and 7 bases at J, with 14 bases between the two ends. The CDR3 runs 13 residues. The CDR3 here is CASSHRRLGGYTF. As DNA, the CDR3 is TGTGCCAGCAGTCACAGGCGTCTTGGTGGCTACACCTTC.

The CDR3 DNA follows: TGCAGTGCTAGTCCCAGGGGAGGCAATCAGCCCCAGCATTTT. Translated, it gives CSASPRGGNQPQHF. V and J are TRBV20-1 and TRBJ1-5; perhaps TRBD1 as D (6 bases). CDR1 is DFQATT and CDR2 is SNEGSKA in the germline V gene (reference sequence). V was clipped by 3 bases and J by 2 bases, with 11 bases between them. The CDR3 length is 14 residues.

The rearrangement links TRBV29-1 to TRBJ1-1, with D tentatively TRBD1 (6 bases). Germline V CDR1 and CDR2: SQVTM, ANQGSEA. The V and J ends lost 6 bases and 6 bases respectively, with 14 bases between them. The CDR3 is made up of 12 amino acids. In DNA form, the CDR3 reads TGCAGCGTCGGTACAGGGCACGCTGAAGCTTTCTTT. This sequence encodes CSVGTGHAEAFF.

The genes are TRBV7-3 and TRBJ2-3, with unresolved D. Germline V gene sequence: CDR1 SGHTA, CDR2 FQGTGA. V shed 2 bases and J shed 4 bases, with 10 bases lying between them. This CDR3 spans 14 amino acids. CDR3 amino acids: CASSLGLSADTQYF. CDR3 DNA sequence: TGTGCCAGCAGCTTAGGTCTTTCAGCAGATACGCAGTATTTT.

This clone was seen only once. V usage is TRBV10-3 and J usage is TRBJ1-2; TRBD1 is a possible D gene (6 bases). Germline CDR1 ENHRY, CDR2 SYGVKD. With 10 bases removed from V and 2 bases from J, the gap between germline ends came to 14 bases. CDR3 length: 13 residues. CDR3 sequence: CATEEGGNYGYTF. Here the CDR3 DNA reads TGTGCCACAGAAGAAGGGGGAAACTATGGCTACACCTTC.

This chain connects TRBV30 to TRBJ2-1; 10 positions agree with TRBD2. The V gene's germline CDR1 is GTSNPN and CDR2 SVGIG (reference sequence). Trimming cost V 4 bases and J 16 bases; bases outside gene matches: 10. CDR3 size: 12 residues. The CDR3 DNA reads TGTGCCTGGAACCTAGCGGGGGCCGCCTTTTTCTTC. As protein: CAWNLAGAAFFF.

The chain is built from TRBV7-3 and TRBJ2-1, with a possible D match to TRBD2 (6 bases). The CDR3 sequence is 14 residues long. Germline V gene sequence: CDR1 SGHTA, CDR2 FQGTGA. V lost 6 bases, J lost 3 bases, and 12 bases lay in between. CDR3 region: CASSPGGFYNEQFF. For the CDR3, the DNA is TGTGCCAGCAGTCCTGGGGGGTTCTACAATGAGCAGTTCTTC.

The chain is built from TRBV7-2 and TRBJ2-3; tentatively, D is TRBD2 (6 bases). CDR3 length equals 17 residues. Germline CDR1 reads SGHTA; CDR2 reads FQGNSA. V was shortened by 2 bases and J by 0 bases, with 15 bases between the two germline ends. The CDR3 region has the DNA TGTGCCAGCAGCTTACAACCGGGACTTCCTAGCACAGATACGCAGTATTTT. Protein sequence: CASSLQPGLPSTDTQYF.

The CDR3 nucleotides read TGCGCCAGCAGCATGACAGGGGTCACTGAAGCTTTCTTT. Translating gives CASSMTGVTEAFF. The V and J genes are TRBV4-1 and TRBJ1-1; 8 bases fit TRBD1. Trimming removed 5 bases from V and 4 bases from J; junction bases left unmatched: 3. This CDR3 is 13 amino acids long. Germline V gene lookup returns CDR1 MGHRA and CDR2 YSYEKL.

This clone was seen only a few times. The J gene is TRBJ1-5, the V gene TRBV2, with a possible D match to TRBD1 (5 bases). CDR1 SNHLY and CDR2 FYNNEI come from the germline V gene. The CDR3 length is 15 residues. Trimming took 6 bases from V and 2 from J, leaving 14 bases between them. The CDR3 reads CASSPTQGGNQPQHF. CDR3 nucleotide sequence: TGTGCCAGCAGCCCCACCCAGGGTGGCAATCAGCCCCAGCATTTT.

The gene calls are TRBV5-4 and TRBJ1-6; 8 bases are shared with TRBD1. V was clipped by 4 bases and J by 10 bases; unmatched bases: 7. CDR1 is SGHNT, CDR2 YYREEE, per germline (reference sequence). The CDR3 has 14 residues. The CDR3 nucleotides are TGTGCCAGCAGCCAGGACAGGGCTAGCTCACCCCTCCACTTT. This encodes CASSQDRASSPLHF.

This chain connects TRBV6-4 to TRBJ2-3; the D gene is possibly TRBD2 (7 bases). The CDR3 extends over 15 amino acids. Germline V gene sequence: CDR1 MRHNA, CDR2 SNTAGT. Between the trimmed V and J ends, which lost 6 bases and 4 bases, there was a span of 17 bases. This chain's CDR3 is CASSLMGGGADTQYF. CDR3 nucleotides: TGTGCCAGCAGCTTGATGGGGGGGGGCGCAGATACGCAGTATTTT.